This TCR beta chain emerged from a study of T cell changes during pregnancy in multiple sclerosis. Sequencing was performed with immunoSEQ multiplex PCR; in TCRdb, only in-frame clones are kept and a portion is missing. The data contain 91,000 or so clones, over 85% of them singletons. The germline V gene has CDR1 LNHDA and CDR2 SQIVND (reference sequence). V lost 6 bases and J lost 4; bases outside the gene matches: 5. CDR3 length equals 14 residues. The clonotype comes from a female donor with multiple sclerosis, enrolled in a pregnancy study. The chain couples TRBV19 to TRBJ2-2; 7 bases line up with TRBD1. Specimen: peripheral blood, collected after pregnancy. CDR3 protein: CASRPGQRTGELFF. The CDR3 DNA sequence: TGTGCCAGTAGGCCGGGACAGCGCACCGGGGAGCTGTTTTTT.